Each of the 21 T cell receptor beta chains below was sequenced from the same sample in a study of blood T cell repertoires in COVID-19. Generated by immunoSEQ multiplex PCR, the TCRdb table keeps only in-frame clones and is missing some. This sample has about 190,000 clones, with roughly 80% found just once. The sample was peripheral blood. Source of these receptors: a man aged 45-60 years who had recovered from COVID-19.

The CDR3 spells CASSPAMAEQYF. CDR3 coding DNA: TGTGCCAGCAGTCCCGCCATGGCCGAGCAGTACTTC. The chain employs TRBV6-6 and TRBJ2-7, with D uncertain. Trimming took off 5 bases at V and 6 bases at J, with 11 bases between the two ends. The germline V gene has CDR1 MNHNY and CDR2 SVGAGI (reference sequence). The CDR3 is made up of 12 amino acids.

This clone was detected only once. This rearrangement joins TRBV2 to TRBJ2-1, with 7 bases matching TRBD2. The CDR3 is made up of 13 amino acids. Germline-derived CDR1 and CDR2 are SNHLY and FYNNEI. Losses at the gene ends were 5 bases for V and 13 bases for J; bases not matched to a gene: 11. The CDR3 protein is CASSPGLDSFQFF. The CDR3 nucleotides are TGTGCCAGCAGTCCTGGACTAGACTCCTTCCAGTTCTTC.

The chain combines TRBV2 with TRBJ1-1; D gene ambiguous. CDR1 is SNHLY, CDR2 FYNNEI, per germline. The length of the CDR3 is 12 residues. Trimming took off 6 bases at V and 6 bases at J, with 11 bases between the two ends. CDR3 protein: CASSRLMAEAFF. CDR3 bases: TGTGCCAGCAGCAGGTTGATGGCTGAAGCTTTCTTT.

In the case of this clone: Other nucleotide sequences from this sample produce the same CDR3. V gene TRBV7-3 combines with J gene TRBJ2-3, with D maybe TRBD2 (6 bases). The CDR3 totals 15 residues. Germline V gene sequence: CDR1 SGHTA, CDR2 FQGTGA. The ends were cut back, 4 bases at V and 1 base at J, with 12 bases in the middle. DNA for the CDR3: TGTGCCAGCAGCTCGACGGGCGGGGGCACAGATACGCAGTATTTT. Protein product: CASSSTGGGTDTQYF.

The chain couples TRBV12-3 or TRBV12-4 to TRBJ1-4, with D maybe TRBD1 (5 bases). The CDR3 spans 11 residues. Trimming removed 3 bases from V and 11 bases from J, with 7 bases in between. CDR3 loop: CASSLGLKLFF. In DNA form, the CDR3 reads TGTGCCAGCAGTTTGGGGCTTAAACTGTTTTTT.

V and J are TRBV4-3 and TRBJ2-7; perhaps TRBD1 as D (6 bases). In germline, CDR1 is LGHNA, CDR2 YSLEER. The CDR3 has 14 residues. The V gene lost 0 bases and the J gene lost 8 bases, with 14 bases spanning the gap. The CDR3 DNA reads as TGCGCCAGCAGCCAAGAAATTGGGGGACACCAGCAGTACTTC. It translates to CASSQEIGGHQQYF.

J is TRBJ1-5 and V is TRBV28; 9 bases line up with TRBD1. J was trimmed by 6 bases and V by 5 bases; bases with no gene match: 8. The CDR3 runs to 15 residues. Germline V CDR1 and CDR2: MDHEN, SYDVKM. The CDR3 nucleotides read TGTGCCAGCAGTCTGCCCACAGGGGGCGTTCAGCCCCAGCATTTT. Its translation: CASSLPTGGVQPQHF.

This clone was observed a single time. The chain couples TRBV7-2 to TRBJ2-2; 7 nucleotides agree with TRBD1. With 4 bases clipped from V and 4 bases from J, the junction kept 6 bases outside the gene matches. CDR1 and CDR2 from the germline V gene are SGHTA and FQGNSA. This CDR3 has 15 amino acids. CDR3 bases: TGTGCCAGCAGCTCTAGGACAGGTCGCACCGGGGAGCTGTTTTTT. Translated, it gives CASSSRTGRTGELFF.

This clone was picked up a small number of times. The chain carries TRBV2 and TRBJ2-1; 8 bases are shared with TRBD2. V shed 2 bases, J shed 5 bases, and the junction held 2 bases outside the gene matches. The germline CDR1 and CDR2 sequences are SNHLY and FYNNEI. The CDR3 contains 14 residues. This chain's CDR3 is CASSEKAGDNEQFF. Here the CDR3 DNA reads TGTGCCAGCAGTGAAAAAGCGGGGGACAATGAGCAGTTCTTC.

This clone was detected ten times or more. This chain links TRBV30 with TRBJ2-7; the match to TRBD1 covers 8 bases. The CDR3 covers 13 residues. Germline lookup yields CDR1 GTSNPN and CDR2 SVGIG (reference sequence). The trim removed 4 bases at V and 3 bases at J, leaving 5 bases unmatched. CDR3 coding DNA: TGTGCCTGGAATGGACAGGGAAGCTACGAGCAGTACTTC. Protein product: CAWNGQGSYEQYF.

This chain connects TRBV27 to TRBJ2-4; 9 bases are shared with TRBD2. The ends lost 7 bases at V and 7 bases at J; junction bases unmatched: 14. This CDR3 is built from 16 residues. In germline, CDR1 is MNHEY, CDR2 SMNVEV (reference sequence). The CDR3: CASTPRVGGGGNIQYF. The CDR3 DNA is TGTGCCAGCACTCCCCGCGTGGGCGGGGGGGGGAACATTCAGTACTTC.

The chain joins TRBV9 to TRBJ2-2; the D gene is possibly TRBD2 (6 bases). The V gene lost 3 bases and the J gene lost 10 bases, with 16 bases spanning the gap. There are 14 residues in the CDR3. Germline V CDR1 and CDR2: SGDLS, YYNGEE. The CDR3 nucleotides are TGTGCCAGCAGCGCCGCGATAAGGCGGGAGGAGCTGTTTTTT. This gives the protein CASSAAIRREELFF.

As DNA, the CDR3 is TGTGCCAGCAGCCGGACAGCGAACACCGGGGAGCTGTTTTTT. Translating it yields CASSRTANTGELFF. This chain links TRBV2 with TRBJ2-2, with a tentative D call TRBD1 (6 bases). Trimming cost V 6 bases and J 0 bases, with 8 bases left between them. The CDR3 is 14 amino acids. Germline values: CDR1 SNHLY, CDR2 FYNNEI.

The chain is built from TRBV29-1 and TRBJ1-1; 9 bases are shared with TRBD1. V dropped 7 bases and J dropped 1; count of bases not matched to a gene: 4. The CDR3 contains 13 residues. Per the germline V gene, CDR1 is SQVTM and CDR2 is ANQGSEA. This CDR3 reads CSDGTGWNTEAFF. In DNA, the CDR3 is TGCAGCGATGGGACAGGGTGGAACACTGAAGCTTTCTTT.

The rearrangement links TRBV2 to TRBJ1-4; 7 nucleotides line up with TRBD1. Germline assignment: CDR1 SNHLY and CDR2 FYNNEI. The V gene end was trimmed by 5 bases and the J gene end by 4 bases; junction bases not matched to a gene: 4. CDR3 size: 14 residues. The CDR3 spells CASSPGTDNEKLFF. The CDR3 coding sequence is TGTGCCAGCAGTCCCGGGACAGATAATGAAAAACTGTTTTTT.

The chain carries TRBV6-2 or TRBV6-3 and TRBJ2-1; 9 bases agree with TRBD2. The CDR3 extends over 18 amino acids. Germline V CDR1 and CDR2: MNHEY, SVGEGT. V lost 2 bases and J lost 0; bases outside the gene matches: 8. The CDR3 spells CASSYRTSVPSSYNEQFF. Written as DNA, the CDR3 is TGTGCCAGCAGTTACCGGACTAGCGTACCCAGCTCCTACAATGAGCAGTTCTTC.

The V gene is TRBV24-1, the J gene TRBJ2-2, with a tentative D call TRBD2 (5 bases). Trimming took off 9 bases at V and 3 bases at J, with 19 bases between the two ends. This CDR3 region has 16 residues. Germline loops: CDR1 KGHDR, CDR2 SFDVKD. The CDR3 DNA follows: TGTGCCACCTCGGCCCCCCACGGAGCGGACACCGGGGAGCTGTTTTTT. Its protein is CATSAPHGADTGELFF.

In its sample, this clone was seen once. The chain joins TRBV12-2 to TRBJ2-1; the table's D gene call, TRBD2, was not cross checked with the DNA. TRBV12-2 is assigned pseudogene status. The CDR3 covers 17 residues. CDR3 amino acids: CASRLASGLRKYNEQFF. The CDR3 DNA sequence: TGTGCAAGTCGCTTGGCTAGCGGACTCCGAAAATACAATGAGCAGTTCTTC.

A word on this clone: An end of the junction differs from the germline gene, which may be a read error. This chain uses TRBV11-2 with TRBJ2-2; 8 nucleotides align to TRBD2. Looked up from germline, CDR1 is SGHAT and CDR2 is FQNNGV. The CDR3 length is 12 residues. For the CDR3, the DNA is TGTGCCAGCAGTTATGTGCGGGGGGTGCTGTTTTTT. Its translation is CASSYVRGVLFF. Combining the CDR3 with reference TRBV11-2 and TRBJ2-2 gives the whole variable domain EAGVAQSPRYKIIEKRQSVAFWCNPISGHATLYWYQQILGQGPKLLIQFQNNGVVDDSQLPKDRFSAERLKGVDSTLKIQPAKLEDSAVYLCASSYVRGVLFFGEGSRLTVL.

The V and J genes are TRBV16 and TRBJ2-6; 7 bases line up with TRBD1. Germline assignment: CDR1 KGHSY and CDR2 FQNENV. The V segment lost 3 bases and the J segment 2 bases; nucleotides outside the gene matches: 13. This CDR3 has 19 residues. The CDR3 DNA follows: TGTGCCAGCAGCCAGACCAGAGACAGGGCGAATCCTGGGGCCAACGTCCTGACTTTC. Protein: CASSQTRDRANPGANVLTF. The full variable domain, completed using reference TRBV16 and TRBJ2-6, is GEEVAQTPKHLVRGEGQKAKLYCAPIKGHSYVFWYQQVLKNEFKFLISFQNENVFDETGMPKERFSAKCLPNSPCSLEIQATKLEDSAVYFCASSQTRDRANPGANVLTFGAGSRLTVL.

The chain is built from TRBV28 and TRBJ2-7, with 14 positions matching TRBD2. The CDR3 is 15 residues long. CDR1 and CDR2 from the germline V gene are MDHEN and SYDVKM. Losses at the gene ends were 6 bases for V and 4 bases for J; bases not matched to a gene: 5. CDR3 sequence (DNA): TGTGCCAGCAGGCAGACTAGCGGGAGGGAGTACGAGCAGTACTTC. Translating gives CASRQTSGREYEQYF.